The source of this TCR beta chain is a study of patients and donors after allogeneic stem cell transplantation. TCRdb re-derived calls from the RT-PCR reads in MiXCR, one entry per CDR3 protein. The table has 190,000 or so distinct CDR3 sequences, 35% to 45% seen once. V was cut by 5 bases and J by 4 bases, with 5 bases left in between. Germline V gene sequence: CDR1 GTSNPN, CDR2 SVGIG (reference sequence). The CDR3 has 11 residues. This rearrangement joins TRBV30 to TRBJ2-2; D is unresolved. This TCR came from a human donor who was either an allogeneic HSCT recipient or a stem cell or donor lymphocyte infusion donor (not recorded which). It is not recorded whose cells these are; they may come from a transplant donor. The sequencing sample was made of blood, either unsorted or a sorted T cell fraction (not recorded which). For the CDR3, the DNA is TGTGCCTGGGATGGCACCGGGGAGCTGTTTTTT. Amino acid sequence: CAWDGTGELFF.